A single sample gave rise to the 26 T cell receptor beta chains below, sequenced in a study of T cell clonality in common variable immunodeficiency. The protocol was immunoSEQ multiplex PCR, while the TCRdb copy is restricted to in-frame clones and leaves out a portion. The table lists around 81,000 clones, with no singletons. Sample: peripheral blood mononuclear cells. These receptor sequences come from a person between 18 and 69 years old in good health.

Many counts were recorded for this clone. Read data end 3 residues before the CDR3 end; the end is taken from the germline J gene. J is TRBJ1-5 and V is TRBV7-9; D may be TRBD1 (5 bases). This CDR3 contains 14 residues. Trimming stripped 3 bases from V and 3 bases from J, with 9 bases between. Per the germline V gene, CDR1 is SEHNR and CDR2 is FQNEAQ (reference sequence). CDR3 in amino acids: CASSLGGDNQPQHF. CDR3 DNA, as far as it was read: TGTGCCAGCAGCTTGGGAGGGGACAATCAGCCC.

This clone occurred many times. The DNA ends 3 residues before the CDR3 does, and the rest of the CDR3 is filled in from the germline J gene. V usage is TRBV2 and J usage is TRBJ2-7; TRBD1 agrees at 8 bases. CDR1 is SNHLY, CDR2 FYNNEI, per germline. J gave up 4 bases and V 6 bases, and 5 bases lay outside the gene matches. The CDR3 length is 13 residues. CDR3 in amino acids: CASRTGVLYEQYF. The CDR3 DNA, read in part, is TGTGCCAGCAGGACAGGGGTTCTGTACGAG.

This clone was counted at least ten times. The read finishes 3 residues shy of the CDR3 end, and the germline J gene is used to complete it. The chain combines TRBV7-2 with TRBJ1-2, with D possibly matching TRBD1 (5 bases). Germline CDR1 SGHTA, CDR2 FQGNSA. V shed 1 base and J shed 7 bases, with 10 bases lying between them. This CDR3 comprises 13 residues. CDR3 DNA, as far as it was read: TGTGCCAGCAGCTTAGAGGGTAGGGGTGGC. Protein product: CASSLEGRGG. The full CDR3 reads CASSLEGRGGYTF.

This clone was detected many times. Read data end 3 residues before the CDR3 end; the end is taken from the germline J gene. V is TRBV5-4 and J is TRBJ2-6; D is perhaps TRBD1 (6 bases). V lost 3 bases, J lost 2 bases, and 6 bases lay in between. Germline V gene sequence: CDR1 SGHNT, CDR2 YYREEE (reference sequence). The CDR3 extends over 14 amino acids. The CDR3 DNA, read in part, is TGTGCCAGCAGCTGGGACACTGGGGCCAACGTC. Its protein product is CASSWDTGANV. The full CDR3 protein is CASSWDTGANVLTF.

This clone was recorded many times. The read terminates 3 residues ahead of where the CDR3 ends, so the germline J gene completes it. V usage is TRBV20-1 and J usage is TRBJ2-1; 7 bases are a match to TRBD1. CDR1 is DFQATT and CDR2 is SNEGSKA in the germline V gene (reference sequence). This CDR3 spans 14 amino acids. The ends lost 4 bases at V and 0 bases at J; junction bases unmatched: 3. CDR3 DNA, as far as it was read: TGCAGTGCTATTCACAGGGGCTCCTACAATGAG. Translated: CSAIHRGSYNE. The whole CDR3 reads CSAIHRGSYNEQFF.

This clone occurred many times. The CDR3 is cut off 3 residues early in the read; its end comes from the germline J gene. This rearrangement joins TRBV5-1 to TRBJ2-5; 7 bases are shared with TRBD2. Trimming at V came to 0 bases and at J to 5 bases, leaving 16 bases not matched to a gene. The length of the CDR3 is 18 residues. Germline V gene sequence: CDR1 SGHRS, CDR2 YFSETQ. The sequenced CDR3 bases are TGCGCCAGCAGCTTGGAGGCTAGCGGTCGAGTATCAGGGGAGACC. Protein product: CASSLEASGRVSGET. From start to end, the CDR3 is CASSLEASGRVSGETQYF.

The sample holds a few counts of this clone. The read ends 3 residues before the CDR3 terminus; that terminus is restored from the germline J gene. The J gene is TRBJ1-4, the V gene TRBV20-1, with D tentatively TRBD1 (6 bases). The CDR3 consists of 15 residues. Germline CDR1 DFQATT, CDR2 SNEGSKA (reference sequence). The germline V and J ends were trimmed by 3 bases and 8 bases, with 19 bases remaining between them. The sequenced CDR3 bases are TGCAGTGCTAGCGGCAGGGGCGCAGATGGGGAAAAA. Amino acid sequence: CSASGRGADGEK. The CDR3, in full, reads CSASGRGADGEKLFF.

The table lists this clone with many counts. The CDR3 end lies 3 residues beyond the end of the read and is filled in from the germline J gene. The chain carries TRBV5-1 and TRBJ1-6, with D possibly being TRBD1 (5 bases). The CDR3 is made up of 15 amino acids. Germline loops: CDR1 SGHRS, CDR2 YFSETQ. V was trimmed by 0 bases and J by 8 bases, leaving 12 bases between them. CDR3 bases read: TGCGCCAGCAGCTTGGCCCCAGGGCCAGATTCACCC. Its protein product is CASSLAPGPDSP. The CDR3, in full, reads CASSLAPGPDSPLHF.

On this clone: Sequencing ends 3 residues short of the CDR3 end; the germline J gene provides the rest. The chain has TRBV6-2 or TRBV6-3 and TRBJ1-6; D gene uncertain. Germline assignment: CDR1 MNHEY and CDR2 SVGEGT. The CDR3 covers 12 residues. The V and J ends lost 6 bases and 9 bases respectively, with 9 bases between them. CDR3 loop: CASSTRGSPLHF. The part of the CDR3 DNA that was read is TGTGCCAGCAGCACCCGGGGTTCACCC.

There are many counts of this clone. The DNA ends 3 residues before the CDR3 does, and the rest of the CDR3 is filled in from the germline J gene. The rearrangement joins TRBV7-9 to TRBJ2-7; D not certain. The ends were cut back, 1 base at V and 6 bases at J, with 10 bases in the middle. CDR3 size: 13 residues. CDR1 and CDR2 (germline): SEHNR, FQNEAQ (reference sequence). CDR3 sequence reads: CASSLGRVSEQYF. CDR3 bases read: TGTGCCAGCAGCTTAGGACGGGTCAGCGAG.

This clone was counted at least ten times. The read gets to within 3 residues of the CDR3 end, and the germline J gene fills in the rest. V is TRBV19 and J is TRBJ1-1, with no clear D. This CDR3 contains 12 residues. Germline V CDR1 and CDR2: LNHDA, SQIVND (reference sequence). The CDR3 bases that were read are TGTGCCAGTAGTATCTCGGCGGGCGAA. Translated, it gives CASSISAGE. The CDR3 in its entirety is CASSISAGEAFF. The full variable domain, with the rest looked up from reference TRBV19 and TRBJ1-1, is DGGITQSPKYLFRKEGQNVTLSCEQNLNHDAMYWYRQDPGQGLRLIYYSQIVNDFQKGDIAEGYSVSREKKESFPLTVTSAQKNPTAFYLCASSISAGEAFFGQGTRLTVV.

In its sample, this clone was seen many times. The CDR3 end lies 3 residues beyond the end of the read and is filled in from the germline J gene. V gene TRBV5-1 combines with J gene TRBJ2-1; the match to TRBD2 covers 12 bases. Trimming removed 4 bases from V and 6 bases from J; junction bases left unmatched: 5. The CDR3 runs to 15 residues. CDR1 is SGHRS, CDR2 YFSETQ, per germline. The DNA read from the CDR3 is TGCGCCAGCAGCGTGCTAGCGGGAGGGCCCAATGAG. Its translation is CASSVLAGGPNE. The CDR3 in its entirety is CASSVLAGGPNEQFF. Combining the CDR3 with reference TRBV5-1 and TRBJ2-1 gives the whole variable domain KAGVTQTPRYLIKTRGQQVTLSCSPISGHRSVSWYQQTPGQGLQFLFEYFSETQRNKGNFPGRFSGRQFSNSRSEMNVSTLELGDSALYLCASSVLAGGPNEQFFGPGTRLTVL.

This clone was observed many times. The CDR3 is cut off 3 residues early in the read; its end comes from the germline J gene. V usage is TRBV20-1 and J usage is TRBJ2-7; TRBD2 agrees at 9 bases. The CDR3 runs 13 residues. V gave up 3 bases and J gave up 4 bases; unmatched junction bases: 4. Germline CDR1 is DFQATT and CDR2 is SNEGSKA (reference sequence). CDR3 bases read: TGCAGTGCTAGGGGACTAGCAGAGTACGAG. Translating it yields CSARGLAEYE. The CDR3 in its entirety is CSARGLAEYEQYF.

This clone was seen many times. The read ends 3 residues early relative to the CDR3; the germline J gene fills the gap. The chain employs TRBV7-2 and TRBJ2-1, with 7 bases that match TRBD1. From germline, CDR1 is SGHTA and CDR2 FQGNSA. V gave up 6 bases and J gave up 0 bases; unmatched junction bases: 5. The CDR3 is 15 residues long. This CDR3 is CASSWDSTSYNEQFF. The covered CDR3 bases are TGTGCCAGCAGTTGGGACAGTACCTCCTACAATGAG.

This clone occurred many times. CDR3 DNA, as far as it was read: TGTGCCAGCCTCTGGACAGAGCCCACTAACTATGGC. This translates into CASLWTEPTNYG. The CDR3 in full is CASLWTEPTNYGYTF. The V and J genes are TRBV13 and TRBJ1-2, with D perhaps matching TRBD1 (6 bases). With the read ending 3 residues before the CDR3 end, the germline J gene is used to fill in that end. Trimming shortened V by 8 bases and J by 0 bases, and 16 bases separated the two germline ends. CDR1 PRHDT and CDR2 FYEKMQ come from the germline V gene (reference sequence). The length of the CDR3 is 15 residues.

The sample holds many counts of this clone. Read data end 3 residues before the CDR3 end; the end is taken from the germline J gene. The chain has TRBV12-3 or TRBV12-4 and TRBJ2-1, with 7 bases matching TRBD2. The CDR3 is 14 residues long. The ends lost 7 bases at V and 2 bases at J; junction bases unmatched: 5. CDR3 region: CASTRTRTYNEQFF. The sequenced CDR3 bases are TGTGCCAGCACCCGGACTAGGACCTACAATGAG.

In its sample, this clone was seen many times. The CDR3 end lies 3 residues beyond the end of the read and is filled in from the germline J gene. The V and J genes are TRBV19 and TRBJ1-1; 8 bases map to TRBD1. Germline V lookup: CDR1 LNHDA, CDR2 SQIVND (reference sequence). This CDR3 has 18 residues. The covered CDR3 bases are TGTGCAACGACGGCCCCCGGACAGGGTGGATGGAGGAACACTGAA. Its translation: CATTAPGQGGWRNTE. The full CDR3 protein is CATTAPGQGGWRNTEAFF.

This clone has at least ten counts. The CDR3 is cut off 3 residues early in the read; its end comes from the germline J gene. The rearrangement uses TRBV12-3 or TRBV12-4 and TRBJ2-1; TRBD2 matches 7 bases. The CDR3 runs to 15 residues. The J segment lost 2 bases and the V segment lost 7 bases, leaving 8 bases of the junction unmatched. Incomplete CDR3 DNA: TGTGCCAGCATTTGGGGGGAGGGACCCTACAATGAG. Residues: CASIWGEGPYNE. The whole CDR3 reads CASIWGEGPYNEQFF.

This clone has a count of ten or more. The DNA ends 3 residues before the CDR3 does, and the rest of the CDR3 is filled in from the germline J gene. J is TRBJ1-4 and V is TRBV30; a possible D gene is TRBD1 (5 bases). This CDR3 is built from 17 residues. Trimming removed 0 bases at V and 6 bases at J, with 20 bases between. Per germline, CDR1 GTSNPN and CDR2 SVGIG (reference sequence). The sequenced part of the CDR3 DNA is TGTGCCTGGAGTGTACGTGGGGGGGGTTTATTTCATGAAAAA. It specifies CAWSVRGGGLFHEK. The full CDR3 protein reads CAWSVRGGGLFHEKLFF.

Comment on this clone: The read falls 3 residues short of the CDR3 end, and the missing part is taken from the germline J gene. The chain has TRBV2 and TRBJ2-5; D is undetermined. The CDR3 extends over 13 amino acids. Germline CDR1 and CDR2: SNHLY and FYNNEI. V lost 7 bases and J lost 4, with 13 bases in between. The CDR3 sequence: CASTGRLSETQYF. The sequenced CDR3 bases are TGTGCCAGCACCGGCAGGTTATCAGAGACC. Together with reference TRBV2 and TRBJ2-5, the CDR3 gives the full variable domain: EPEVTQTPSHQVTQMGQEVILRCVPISNHLYFYWYRQILGQKVEFLVSFYNNEISEKSEIFDDQFSVERPDGSNFTLKIRSTKLEDSAMYFCASTGRLSETQYFGPGTRLLVL.

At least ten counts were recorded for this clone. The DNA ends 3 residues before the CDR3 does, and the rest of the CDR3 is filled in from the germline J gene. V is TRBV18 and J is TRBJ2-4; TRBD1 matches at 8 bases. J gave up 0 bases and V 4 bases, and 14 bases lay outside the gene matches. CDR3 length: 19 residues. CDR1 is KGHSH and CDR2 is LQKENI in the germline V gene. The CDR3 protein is CASSLRTGQVILAKNIQYF. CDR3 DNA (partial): TGTGCCAGCTCACTACGGACGGGACAGGTAATATTAGCCAAAAACATT.

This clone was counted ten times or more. CDR3 amino acids: CASSPAGVDQETQYF. Partial CDR3 DNA: TGTGCCAGCAGCCCAGCAGGGGTTGACCAAGAGACC. The chain has TRBV7-2 and TRBJ2-5; D may be TRBD1 (6 bases). The read ends 3 residues early relative to the CDR3; the germline J gene fills the gap. V was trimmed by 5 bases and J by 0 bases, leaving 13 bases between them. Germline V CDR1 and CDR2: SGHTA, FQGNSA. The length of the CDR3 is 15 residues.

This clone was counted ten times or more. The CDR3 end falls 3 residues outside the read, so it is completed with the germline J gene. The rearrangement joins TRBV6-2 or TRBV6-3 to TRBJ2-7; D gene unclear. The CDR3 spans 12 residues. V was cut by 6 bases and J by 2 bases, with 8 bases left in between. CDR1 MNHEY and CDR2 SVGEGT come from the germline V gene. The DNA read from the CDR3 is TGTGCCAGCAGCACAGACACCTACGAG. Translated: CASSTDTYE. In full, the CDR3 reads CASSTDTYEQYF.

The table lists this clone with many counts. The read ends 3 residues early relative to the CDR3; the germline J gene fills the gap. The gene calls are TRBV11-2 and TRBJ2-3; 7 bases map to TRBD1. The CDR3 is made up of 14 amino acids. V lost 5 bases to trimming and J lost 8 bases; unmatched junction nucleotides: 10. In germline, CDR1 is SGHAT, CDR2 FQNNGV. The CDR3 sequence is CASSRDRPRATQYF. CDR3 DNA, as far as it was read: TGTGCCAGCAGCCGGGACAGACCCCGAGCTACG. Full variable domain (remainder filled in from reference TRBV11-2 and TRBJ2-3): EAGVAQSPRYKIIEKRQSVAFWCNPISGHATLYWYQQILGQGPKLLIQFQNNGVVDDSQLPKDRFSAERLKGVDSTLKIQPAKLEDSAVYLCASSRDRPRATQYFGPGTRLTVL.

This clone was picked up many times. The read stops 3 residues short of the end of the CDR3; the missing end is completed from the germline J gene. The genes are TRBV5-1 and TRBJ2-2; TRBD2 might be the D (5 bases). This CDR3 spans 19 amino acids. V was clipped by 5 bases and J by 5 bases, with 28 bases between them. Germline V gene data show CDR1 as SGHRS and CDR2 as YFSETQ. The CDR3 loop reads CASRTASSEALGRTGELFF. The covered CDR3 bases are TGCGCCAGCAGAACCGCCAGTAGCGAGGCCCTGGGTAGGACCGGGGAG.

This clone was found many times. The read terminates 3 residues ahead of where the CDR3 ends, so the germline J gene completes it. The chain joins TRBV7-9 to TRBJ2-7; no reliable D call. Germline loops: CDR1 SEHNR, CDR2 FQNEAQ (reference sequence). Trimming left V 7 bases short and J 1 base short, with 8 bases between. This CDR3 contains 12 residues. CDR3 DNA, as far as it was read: TGTGCCAGCATGGCCCTTTCCTACGAG. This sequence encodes CASMALSYE. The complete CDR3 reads CASMALSYEQYF.